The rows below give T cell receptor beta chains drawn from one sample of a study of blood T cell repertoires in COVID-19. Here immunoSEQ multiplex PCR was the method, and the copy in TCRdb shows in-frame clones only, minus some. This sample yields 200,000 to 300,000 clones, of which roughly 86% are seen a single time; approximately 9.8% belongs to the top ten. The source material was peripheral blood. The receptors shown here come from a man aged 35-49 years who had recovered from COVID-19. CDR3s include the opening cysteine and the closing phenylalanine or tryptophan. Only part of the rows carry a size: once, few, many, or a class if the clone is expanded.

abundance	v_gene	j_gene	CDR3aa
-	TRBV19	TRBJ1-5	CASSASREKHF
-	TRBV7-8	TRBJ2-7	CASSLGSAVRSYEQYF
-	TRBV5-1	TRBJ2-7	CASSLQRDRYEQYF
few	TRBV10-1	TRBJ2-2	CASSELAGSNTGELFF
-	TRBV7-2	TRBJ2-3	CASSLSPRGGDTQYF
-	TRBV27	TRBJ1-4	CASSLRTGGSVNEKLFF
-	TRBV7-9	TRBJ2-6	CAPASFGANVLTF
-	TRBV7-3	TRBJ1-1	CASSLVGEGLNTEAFF
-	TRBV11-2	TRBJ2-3	CASYGLADPTDTQYF
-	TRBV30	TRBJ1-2	CAWVGTSRNYGYTF
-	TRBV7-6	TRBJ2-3	CASSRTGESTDTQYF
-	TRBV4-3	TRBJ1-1	CASSQGRLNTEAFF
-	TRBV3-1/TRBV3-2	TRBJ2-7	CASSQIAGEQYF
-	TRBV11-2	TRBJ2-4	CASSLTTSGREGKNIQYF
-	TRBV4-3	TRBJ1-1	CASSLDRVAEAFF
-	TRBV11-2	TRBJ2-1	CASSSRFGLAGEDEQFF
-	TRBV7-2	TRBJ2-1	CASGLASYNEQFF
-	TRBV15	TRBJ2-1	CATSRGRGRGAEQFF
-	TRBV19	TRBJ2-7	CASSIGTYSSYEQYF
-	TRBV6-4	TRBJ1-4	CASSDPQGRGGEKLFF
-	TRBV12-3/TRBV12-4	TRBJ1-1	CASSYTGSTEAFF
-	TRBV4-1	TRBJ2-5	CASSHGTSGSQETQYF
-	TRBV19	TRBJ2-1	CASSWTSAYNEQFF
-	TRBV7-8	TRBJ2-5	CASSARQGLQETQYF
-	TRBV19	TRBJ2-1	CASRTTLAGRGEQFF
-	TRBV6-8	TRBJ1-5	CARRQGSNQPQHF